This passage covers 6 T cell receptor beta chains from one sample sequenced in a study of T cells in Graves' hyperthyroidism and ophthalmopathy (dated by TCRdb to between 2018 and 2021). Receptor libraries were prepared by multiplex PCR. For sequencing, an Illumina HiSeq 2000 was employed. The TCR beta CDR3 regions were amplified from RNA transcripts. The TCR CDR3 was subjected to a first round of RT-PCR using the HTBI primer set and the Qiagen OneStep RT-PCR kit. TCRdb reanalyzed the raw reads on its own, using fastp at Q25 for trimming and MiXCR for clone calling, and kept in-frame beta chains. CDR3 protein duplicates are merged, each entry listing the most common genes and DNA. This sample comprises 350,000 or so distinct CDR3 sequences, roughly a sixth of them detected only once. Clones ranked in the top ten supply approximately 35% of the sample. Sequencing was carried out using blood. These TCRs come from a woman aged 25 to 45 with Graves' hyperthyroidism that later progressed to Graves' ophthalmopathy.

This chain connects TRBV4-2 to TRBJ2-7, with D perhaps matching TRBD2 (5 bases). The CDR3 is 18 amino acids. Looked up from germline, CDR1 is LGHNA and CDR2 is YNFKEQ. Deletions cut 4 bases from V and 0 bases from J, with 22 bases between. DNA for the CDR3: TGTGCCAGCAGCCCGGGGTACTCTTCCGAGCTGGTCTCCTACGAGCAGTACTTC. The encoded protein is CASSPGYSSELVSYEQYF.

CDR3 residues: CASLDRVILGGYTF. In DNA form, the CDR3 reads TGTGCCAGTCTCGACAGGGTAATACTCGGAGGCTACACCTTC. The chain recombines TRBV28 with TRBJ1-2; 7 bases fit TRBD1. The V gene's germline CDR1 is MDHEN and CDR2 SYDVKM. J was trimmed by 8 bases and V by 9 bases; bases with no gene match: 15. This CDR3 region has 14 residues.

There are many counts of this clonotype. V gene TRBV2 combines with J gene TRBJ2-1; the match to TRBD2 covers 7 bases. Germline CDR1 SNHLY, CDR2 FYNNEI. The CDR3 runs to 15 residues. The V gene end was trimmed by 6 bases and the J gene end by 4 bases; junction bases not matched to a gene: 9. The CDR3 protein is CASSLLGGGYNEQFF. DNA for the CDR3: TGTGCCAGCAGCCTTCTGGGCGGGGGTTACAATGAGCAGTTCTTC.

This clonotype was detected only a few times. V usage is TRBV27 and J usage is TRBJ2-7; 7 positions match TRBD1. V shed 2 bases, J shed 4 bases, and the junction held 8 bases outside the gene matches. This CDR3 region has 15 residues. Germline V lookup: CDR1 MNHEY, CDR2 SMNVEV (reference sequence). This CDR3 reads CASSLRGGVVYEQYF. CDR3 DNA sequence: TGTGCCAGCAGTTTAAGAGGGGGCGTAGTATACGAGCAGTACTTC.

Many counts were recorded for this clonotype. The rearrangement links TRBV27 to TRBJ1-2, with a possible D match to TRBD1 (6 bases). This CDR3 is built from 13 residues. Trimming stripped 5 bases from V and 10 bases from J, with 17 bases between. CDR1 is MNHEY, CDR2 SMNVEV, per germline (reference sequence). CDR3 nucleotide sequence: TGTGCCAGCAGTCCCGGGCCCGGGGGCGACTACACCTTC. This translates into CASSPGPGGDYTF.

This clonotype was counted many times. The V call is TRBV28, the J call TRBJ2-7; D not certain. The CDR3 length is 14 residues. The V end lost 6 bases, the J end lost 2 bases, and 14 bases lay between the germline ends. CDR1 and CDR2 from the germline V gene are MDHEN and SYDVKM. Here the CDR3 DNA reads TGTGCCAGCAGCCTAAGACACATTCCCTACGAGCAGTACTTC. This gives the protein CASSLRHIPYEQYF.